Below are 10 T cell receptor beta chains sequenced from a single sample in a study of blood T cell repertoires in COVID-19. TCRdb's table, derived via immunoSEQ multiplex PCR, lists solely in-frame clones and lacks some. This sample has approximately 100,000 clones, with approximately 85% found just once. The specimen was peripheral blood. The receptors here all came from a human donor in a cohort sampled during active COVID-19.

The gene calls are TRBV19 and TRBJ1-1; possibly TRBD1 for D (6 bases). With 7 bases removed from V and 0 bases from J, the gap between germline ends came to 12 bases. From germline, CDR1 is LNHDA and CDR2 SQIVND (reference sequence). The CDR3 has 14 amino acids. CDR3 sequence: CASTSRQVNTEAFF. In DNA, the CDR3 is TGTGCCAGTACCTCCCGACAGGTGAACACTGAAGCTTTCTTT. The whole variable domain, filled in from reference TRBV19 and TRBJ1-1, reads DGGITQSPKYLFRKEGQNVTLSCEQNLNHDAMYWYRQDPGQGLRLIYYSQIVNDFQKGDIAEGYSVSREKKESFPLTVTSAQKNPTAFYLCASTSRQVNTEAFFGQGTRLTVV.

This clone has a single count. The chain has TRBV5-1 and TRBJ2-5, with no clear D. The CDR3 has 14 amino acids. Germline V CDR1 and CDR2: SGHRS, YFSETQ. V was clipped by 0 bases and J by 6 bases, with 12 bases between them. CDR3 sequence (DNA): TGCGCCAGCAGCTTGGATCAGGTTCAGAAGACCCAGTACTTC. As protein: CASSLDQVQKTQYF.

This clone has a handful of counts. J is TRBJ2-7 and V is TRBV3-1 (or the pseudogene TRBV3-2); a possible D gene is TRBD1 (6 bases). This CDR3 spans 14 amino acids. CDR1 is LGHDT, CDR2 YNNKEL, per germline (reference sequence). The ends were cut back, 8 bases at V and 6 bases at J, with 20 bases in the middle. The CDR3 reads CASQKGQLRGEQYF. The CDR3, as DNA: TGTGCCAGCCAGAAAGGACAGCTCCGTGGCGAGCAGTACTTC.

This chain links TRBV9 with TRBJ1-1; D perhaps matches TRBD1 (6 bases). This CDR3 comprises 18 residues. The ends were cut back, 4 bases at V and 2 bases at J, with 24 bases in the middle. The germline V gene has CDR1 SGDLS and CDR2 YYNGEE. This CDR3 is CASSTLIFQGISNTEAFF. CDR3 in DNA: TGTGCCAGCAGCACCCTCATCTTCCAGGGGATCTCTAACACTGAAGCTTTCTTT. Filled out from reference TRBV9 and TRBJ1-1, the complete variable domain reads DSGVTQTPKHLITATGQRVTLRCSPRSGDLSVYWYQQSLDQGLQFLIQYYNGEERAKGNILERFSAQQFPDLHSELNLSSLELGDSALYFCASSTLIFQGISNTEAFFGQGTRLTVV.

This chain joins TRBV2 and TRBJ1-1; TRBD1 is a possible D gene (6 bases). This CDR3 is built from 15 residues. Deletions cut 4 bases from V and 1 base from J, with 13 bases between. Germline-derived CDR1 and CDR2 are SNHLY and FYNNEI. Written as DNA, the CDR3 is TGTGCCAGCAGTGGACAGGACGTTACGAACACTGAAGCTTTCTTT. Protein: CASSGQDVTNTEAFF.

The gene calls are TRBV3-1 (or the pseudogene TRBV3-2) and TRBJ2-1; D is unclear. This CDR3 comprises 15 residues. Germline assignment: CDR1 LGHDT and CDR2 YNNKEL (reference sequence). Trimming pared 4 bases from V and 9 bases from J, leaving 19 bases between. The CDR3 loop is CASSLPSAPGSEQFF. Here the CDR3 DNA reads TGTGCCAGCAGCCTCCCTTCGGCTCCAGGCAGTGAGCAGTTCTTC.

This rearrangement joins TRBV5-1 to TRBJ2-3; the D is unclear. CDR1 SGHRS and CDR2 YFSETQ come from the germline V gene. CDR3 size: 16 residues. The germline V and J ends were trimmed by 3 bases and 2 bases, with 16 bases remaining between them. CDR3 nucleotide sequence: TGCGCCAGCAGCTCAGGAACCTACACCTACACAGATACGCAGTATTTT. The encoded protein is CASSSGTYTYTDTQYF.

This clone was seen a handful of times. The rearrangement links TRBV19 to TRBJ2-7, with a tentative D call TRBD1 (5 bases). V was pared by 6 bases and J by 6 bases, with 18 bases between. The CDR3 spans 14 residues. Germline lookup yields CDR1 LNHDA and CDR2 SQIVND (reference sequence). The CDR3 spells CASSPRGASLEQYF. CDR3 nucleotides: TGTGCCAGTAGCCCCCGTGGGGCGTCACTCGAGCAGTACTTC.

The V gene is TRBV13, the J gene TRBJ2-7; 9 bases map to TRBD1. Germline lookup yields CDR1 PRHDT and CDR2 FYEKMQ (reference sequence). The J segment lost 3 bases and the V segment lost 2 bases, leaving 5 bases of the junction unmatched. The CDR3 is 15 amino acids. The CDR3 DNA sequence: TGTGCCAGCAGCTTATTTAACAGGGGGCTCTACGAGCAGTACTTC. It encodes CASSLFNRGLYEQYF.

The chain carries TRBV4-2 and TRBJ2-3; 9 bases map to TRBD2. The germline V gene has CDR1 LGHNA and CDR2 YNFKEQ. The CDR3 runs to 16 residues. The V and J ends lost 3 bases and 2 bases, in that order; junction bases with no gene match: 6. Here the CDR3 DNA reads TGTGCCAGCAGCCATCTGAGCGGGGGGTTCACAGATACGCAGTATTTT. This encodes CASSHLSGGFTDTQYF.